The clone carrying this T cell receptor (beta chain) was found many times. The antigen is unknown. The sample originates from a study of T-cell reconstitution after alpha-beta-depleted transplantation in children. Germline lookup yields CDR1 SGHDN and CDR2 FVKESK. The CDR3 has 12 amino acids. V lost 0 bases to trimming and J lost 5 bases, with 4 bases between them. Unique molecular identifiers tagged the TCRbeta library. Each CDR3 protein is one row after TCRdb ran MiXCR on the PCR reads. The sample carries fewer than 700,000 distinct CDR3 sequences, 10% to 15% recorded once. Overall study results and limits: The authors attributed T-cell counts and diversity one year after transplant mostly to newly produced T cells. Alpha-beta T cells about two months after transplant reportedly derived from several hundred expanded graft clones. In some patients, recipient T cells and intrathymic progenitors surviving conditioning explained high day-60 diversity.

The TCR comes from a male patient younger than 18 who had a stem cell transplant for acute myeloid leukemia, so the T cells may come from the graft donor. The sequences come from PBMCs, mostly from graft donor cells, collected 360 days after TCRalphabeta/CD19-depleted stem cell transplant. The chain combines TRBV14 with TRBJ2-5; D gene uncertain. The CDR3 spells CASSQDGETQYF. CDR3 nucleotides: TGTGCCAGCAGCCAAGATGGCGAGACCCAGTACTTC.